These T cell receptor beta chains were read from a single sample in a study of chemoradiotherapy in HPV16-positive cancers. The assay was immunoSEQ multiplex PCR, and TCRdb's table has in-frame clones only and misses some. The repertoire holds tens of thousands of clones, with roughly 87% as singletons. Sequenced here: blood, sampled from a patient who underwent chemoradiotherapy. The receptors originated from a human donor with HPV-associated anogenital cancer. Both conserved end residues are part of each CDR3. Fields, in order: V gene, J gene, CDR3 protein.

V gene: TRBV19; J gene: TRBJ1-2; CDR3 protein: CASSMGQENYGYTF
V gene: TRBV5-1; J gene: TRBJ1-2; CDR3 protein: CASSLSGTGWETNYGYTF
V gene: TRBV7-9; J gene: TRBJ1-2; CDR3 protein: CASSLTERYGYTF
V gene: TRBV15; J gene: TRBJ2-7; CDR3 protein: CATSSYGQGIYEQYF
V gene: TRBV25-1; J gene: TRBJ2-1; CDR3 protein: CASSGTGINYNEQFF
V gene: TRBV30; J gene: TRBJ1-5; CDR3 protein: CAFSLGGNQPQHF
V gene: TRBV10-1; J gene: TRBJ2-7; CDR3 protein: CASSGTSGAVNEQYF
V gene: TRBV7-3; J gene: TRBJ1-4; CDR3 protein: CASAERQGEKLFF
V gene: TRBV27; J gene: TRBJ1-2; CDR3 protein: CASSLSGEYGYTF
V gene: TRBV5-1; J gene: TRBJ2-3; CDR3 protein: CASTTSGRTDTQYF
V gene: TRBV5-1; J gene: TRBJ2-2; CDR3 protein: CASSFRQVRTGELFF
V gene: TRBV9; J gene: TRBJ1-5; CDR3 protein: CASSLGQFNQPQHF
V gene: TRBV6-4; J gene: TRBJ2-3; CDR3 protein: CASSENGGAADTQYF
V gene: TRBV5-1; J gene: TRBJ1-3; CDR3 protein: CASSPGGNSGNTIYF
V gene: TRBV7-6; J gene: TRBJ2-5; CDR3 protein: CASSSSTGGFAKTQYF
V gene: TRBV10-3; J gene: TRBJ1-6; CDR3 protein: CATALGSTPGNSPLHF
V gene: TRBV6-1; J gene: TRBJ2-7; CDR3 protein: CASSEATAGTGLYEQYF
V gene: TRBV5-1; J gene: TRBJ2-2; CDR3 protein: CASSLDPTGELFF
V gene: TRBV6-6; J gene: TRBJ1-1; CDR3 protein: CASCSRDRGATEAFF
V gene: TRBV5-1; J gene: TRBJ2-4; CDR3 protein: CASSLQGPGGKNIQYF
V gene: TRBV19; J gene: TRBJ2-7; CDR3 protein: CASSVGTGGSYEQYF
V gene: TRBV6-1; J gene: TRBJ2-7; CDR3 protein: CASSESATYEQYF
V gene: TRBV6-5; J gene: TRBJ1-6; CDR3 protein: CASSYTGDRGNSPLHF
V gene: TRBV11-2; J gene: TRBJ2-7; CDR3 protein: CASSHLYADPYEQYF